Listed below are T cell receptor beta chains from one sample, sequenced in a study of identical twins. Each CDR3 protein gets one entry after TCRdb re-called the 5' RACE reads with MiXCR. Altogether about 890,000 distinct CDR3 sequences are present, approximately 13% being singletons, with the ten largest covering 1.5% to 2%. The same specimen was also included in a second study, on yellow fever vaccine responses in identical twins.

Sequencing was carried out using PBMCs. The receptors derive from a woman aged 18-35 years in good health. CDR3s include the opening cysteine and the closing phenylalanine or tryptophan. D genes are given only for firm matches. Not all rows give a size; the values are once, few, many and, for expanded clones, a class.

16 | TRBD2 | TRBJ2-5 | TRBV6-2/TRBV6-3 | . | CASSYGTSGLQETQYF | TGTGCCAGCAGTTACGGGACTAGCGGACTACAAGAGACCCAGTACTTC
14 | . | TRBJ2-7 | TRBV4-1 | few | CASSQGITLYEQYF | TGCGCCAGCAGCCAAGGTATAACTTTGTACGAGCAGTACTTC
16 | . | TRBJ2-1 | TRBV28 | . | CASCRWDKISYNEQFF | TGTGCCAGCTGTAGGTGGGACAAAATATCCTACAATGAGCAGTTCTTC
14 | . | TRBJ1-1 | TRBV12-3/TRBV12-4 | . | CASSPSQGNTEAFF | TGTGCCAGCAGCCCCTCACAGGGGAACACTGAAGCTTTCTTT
15 | TRBD1 | TRBJ1-1 | TRBV5-1 | few | CASSLWTGGNTEAFF | TGCGCCAGCAGCCTATGGACAGGGGGGAACACTGAAGCTTTCTTT
15 | TRBD2 | TRBJ2-1 | TRBV20-1 | few | CSARVMAGGYNEQFF | TGCAGTGCTAGAGTAATGGCGGGGGGGTACAATGAGCAGTTCTTC
20 | . | TRBJ2-1 | TRBV29-1 | . | CSAAPPTGTLTSSSYNEQFF | TGCAGCGCTGCACCCCCCACCGGGACTTTGACCTCAAGCTCCTACAATGAGCAGTTCTTC
13 | . | TRBJ2-1 | TRBV7-2 | many | CASSFVAYNEQFF | TGTGCCAGCAGCTTTGTCGCATACAATGAGCAGTTCTTC
16 | TRBD1 | TRBJ2-3 | TRBV7-3 | . | CASSNRQGVSTDTQYF | TGTGCCAGCAGCAATCGACAGGGGGTTAGCACAGATACGCAGTATTTT
15 | . | TRBJ1-2 | TRBV28 | . | CASRPSKDGIYGYTF | TGTGCCAGCAGACCATCAAAGGACGGTATCTATGGCTACACCTTC
18 | . | TRBJ2-6 | TRBV20-1 | . | CSASLILAGDSGANVLTF | TGCAGTGCTAGTTTAATCTTGGCAGGGGACTCTGGGGCCAACGTCCTGACTTTC
13 | . | TRBJ2-7 | TRBV28 | many | CASSWDTYYEQYF | TGTGCCAGCAGTTGGGACACCTACTACGAGCAGTACTTC
15 | . | TRBJ2-5 | TRBV9 | many | CASSVGLGMGETQYF | .
17 | . | TRBJ2-5 | TRBV7-6 | . | CASSLDTPVRAHETQYF | TGTGCCAGCAGCTTAGACACCCCGGTGCGAGCGCACGAGACCCAGTACTTC
14 | TRBD1 | TRBJ1-2 | TRBV15 | . | CATSGTQGSYGYTF | TGTGCCACCAGCGGAACACAGGGGTCGTATGGCTACACCTTC
15 | . | TRBJ2-7 | TRBV5-1 | . | CVSSPRAQDSYEQYF | TGCGTCAGCAGCCCGAGGGCCCAGGATTCCTACGAGCAGTACTTC
16 | . | TRBJ1-1 | TRBV6-1 | few | CASSAPPGQRNTEAFF | TGTGCCAGCAGTGCCCCGCCGGGACAACGGAACACTGAAGCTTTCTTT
15 | TRBD1 | TRBJ2-2 | TRBV6-1 | . | CASRSGTGGTGELFF | TGTGCCAGCAGGTCCGGGACAGGGGGGACCGGGGAGCTGTTTTTT
13 | . | TRBJ2-5 | TRBV20-1 | . | CSASLLGKETQYF | TGCAGTGCTAGTTTGTTGGGGAAAGAGACCCAGTACTTC
17 | TRBD2 | TRBJ2-1 | TRBV24-1 | many | CATSDFPSGSSYNEQFF | TGTGCCACCAGTGATTTTCCTAGCGGAAGCTCCTACAATGAGCAGTTCTTC
15 | . | TRBJ2-1 | TRBV6-1 | . | CASSPLAPRVNEQFF | TGTGCCAGCAGCCCCCTAGCGCCAAGGGTCAATGAGCAGTTCTTC
13 | TRBD1 | TRBJ1-2 | TRBV15 | . | CATSRRTGDGYTF | TGTGCCACCAGCCGCCGGACAGGGGATGGCTACACCTTC
18 | . | TRBJ2-3 | TRBV15 | few | CATSRGASVGEGTDTQYF | TGTGCCACCAGCAGAGGGGCCAGCGTTGGAGAGGGGACAGATACGCAGTATTTT
15 | TRBD2 | TRBJ2-5 | TRBV12-3/TRBV12-4 | many | CASSPLAGGPETQYF | TGTGCCAGCAGTCCCTTAGCGGGAGGGCCGGAGACCCAGTACTTC
20 | . | TRBJ1-5 | TRBV12-3/TRBV12-4 | few | CASSLAGRGSIQYSNQPQHF | TGTGCCAGCAGTTTAGCGGGTCGGGGTTCCATTCAATATAGCAATCAGCCCCAGCATTTT
17 | . | TRBJ1-5 | TRBV12-5 | few | CASGLVIQEGASQPQHF | TGTGCTAGTGGTTTGGTAATCCAGGAGGGAGCGAGTCAGCCCCAGCATTTT
13 | . | TRBJ1-2 | TRBV10-3 | . | CAISDRQIYGYTF | TGTGCCATCAGTGATCGTCAGATCTATGGCTACACCTTC
13 | . | TRBJ2-5 | TRBV12-3/TRBV12-4 | . | CASSLQMVETQYF | TGTGCCAGCAGTTTACAGATGGTGGAGACCCAGTACTTC
14 | . | TRBJ1-1 | TRBV3-1 | . | CASSQLGAVTEAFF | TGTGCCAGCAGCCAACTGGGGGCAGTGACTGAAGCTTTCTTT
14 | . | TRBJ1-2 | TRBV4-1 | . | CASSQDEGIYGYTF | TGCGCCAGCAGCCAAGACGAGGGAATCTATGGCTACACCTTC
14 | . | TRBJ2-1 | TRBV18 | few | CASSPPTVYNEQFF | TGTGCCAGCTCACCACCGACAGTTTACAATGAGCAGTTCTTC
14 | TRBD1 | TRBJ2-2 | TRBV7-9 | . | CASSADRDPGELFF | TGTGCCAGCAGCGCGGACAGGGACCCCGGGGAGCTGTTTTTT
15 | . | TRBJ2-1 | TRBV5-5 | few | CASSSRGGHSNEQFF | TGTGCCAGCAGCTCCCGAGGAGGACATTCAAATGAGCAGTTCTTC
16 | TRBD2 | TRBJ2-7 | TRBV9 | . | CASSGDLAAGSYEQYF | TGTGCCAGCAGCGGTGATCTAGCGGCGGGATCCTACGAGCAGTACTTC
11 | . | TRBJ2-7 | TRBV7-8 | . | CAEKTYYEQYF | TGTGCTGAGAAAACTTACTACGAGCAGTACTTC
15 | . | TRBJ2-2 | TRBV12-3/TRBV12-4 | . | CASRPQSRAAGELFF | TGTGCCAGCAGACCCCAATCGAGAGCGGCCGGGGAGCTGTTTTTT
17 | TRBD2 | TRBJ2-2 | TRBV6-1 | . | CASRLLASGGPSGELFF | TGTGCCAGCAGACTCCTGGCGAGCGGGGGGCCTAGCGGGGAGCTGTTTTTT
16 | . | TRBJ2-2 | TRBV5-4 | . | CASSREAGPNTGELFF | TGTGCCAGCAGCCGCGAAGCGGGCCCGAACACCGGGGAGCTGTTTTTT
16 | TRBD2 | TRBJ2-2 | TRBV12-3/TRBV12-4 | few | CASSLAGGVDTGELFF | TGTGCCAGCAGCTTAGCGGGGGGAGTTGACACCGGGGAGCTGTTTTTT